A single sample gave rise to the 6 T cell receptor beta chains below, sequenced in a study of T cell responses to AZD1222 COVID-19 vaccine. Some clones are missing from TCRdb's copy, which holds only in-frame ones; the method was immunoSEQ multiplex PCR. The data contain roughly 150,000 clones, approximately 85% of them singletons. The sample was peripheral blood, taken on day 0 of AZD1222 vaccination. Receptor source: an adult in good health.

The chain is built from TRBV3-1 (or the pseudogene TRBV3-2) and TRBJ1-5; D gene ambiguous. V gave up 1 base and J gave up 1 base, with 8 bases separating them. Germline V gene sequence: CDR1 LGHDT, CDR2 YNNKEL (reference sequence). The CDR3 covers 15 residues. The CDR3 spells CASSQVYGSNQPQHF. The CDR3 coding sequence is TGTGCCAGCAGCCAAGTGTATGGGAGCAATCAGCCCCAGCATTTT.

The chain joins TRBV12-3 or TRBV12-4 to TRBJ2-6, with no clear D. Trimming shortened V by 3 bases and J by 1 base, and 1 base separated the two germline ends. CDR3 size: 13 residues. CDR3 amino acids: CASSFSGANVLTF. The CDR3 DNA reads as TGTGCCAGCAGTTTTTCTGGGGCCAACGTCCTGACTTTC.

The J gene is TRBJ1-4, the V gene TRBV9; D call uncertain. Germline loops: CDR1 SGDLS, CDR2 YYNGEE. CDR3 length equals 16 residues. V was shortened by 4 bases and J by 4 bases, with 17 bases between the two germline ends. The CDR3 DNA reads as TGTGCCAGCAGCCCGAGTGGGCACGAGTTTAATGAAAAACTGTTTTTT. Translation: CASSPSGHEFNEKLFF.

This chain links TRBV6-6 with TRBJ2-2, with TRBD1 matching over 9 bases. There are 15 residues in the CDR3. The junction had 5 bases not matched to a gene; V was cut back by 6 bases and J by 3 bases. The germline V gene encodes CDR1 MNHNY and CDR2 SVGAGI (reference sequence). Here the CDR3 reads CASSRGQGDTGELFF. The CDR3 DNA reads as TGTGCCAGCAGCCGGGGACAGGGAGACACCGGGGAGCTGTTTTTT.

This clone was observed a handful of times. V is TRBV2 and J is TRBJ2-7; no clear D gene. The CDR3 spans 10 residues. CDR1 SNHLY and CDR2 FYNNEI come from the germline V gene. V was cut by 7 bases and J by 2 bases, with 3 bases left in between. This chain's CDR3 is CASKAYEQYF. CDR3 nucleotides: TGTGCCAGCAAGGCCTACGAGCAGTACTTC.

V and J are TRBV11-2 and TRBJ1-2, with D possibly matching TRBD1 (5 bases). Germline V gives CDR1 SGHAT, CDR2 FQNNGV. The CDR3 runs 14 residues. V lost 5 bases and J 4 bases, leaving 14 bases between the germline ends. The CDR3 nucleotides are TGTGCCAGCAGCCCCGGGGCAGGCCCCTATGGCTACACCTTC. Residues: CASSPGAGPYGYTF.